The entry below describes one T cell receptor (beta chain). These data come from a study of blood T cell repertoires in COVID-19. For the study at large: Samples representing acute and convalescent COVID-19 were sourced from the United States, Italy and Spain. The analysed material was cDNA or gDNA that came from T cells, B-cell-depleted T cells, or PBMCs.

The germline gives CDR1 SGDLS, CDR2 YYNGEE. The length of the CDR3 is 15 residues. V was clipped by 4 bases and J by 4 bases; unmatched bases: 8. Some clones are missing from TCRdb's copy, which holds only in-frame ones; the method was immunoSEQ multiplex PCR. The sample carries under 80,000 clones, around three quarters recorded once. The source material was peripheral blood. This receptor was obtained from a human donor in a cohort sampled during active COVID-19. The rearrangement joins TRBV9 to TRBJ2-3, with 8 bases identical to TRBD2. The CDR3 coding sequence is TGTGCCAGCAGCCCCCGGGAGGGGGACTCAGATACGCAGTATTTT. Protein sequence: CASSPREGDSDTQYF.